Presented here are 18 T cell receptor beta chains from one specimen sequenced in a study of T-cell memory formation after mild COVID-19. TCRdb recomputed calls from the 5' RACE reads with MiXCR, one row per CDR3 protein. Seen here are more than 300,000 distinct CDR3 sequences, approximately 14% observed once, and the top ten hold about 20%. Sequenced: PBMCs or a T cell subset sorted from them (not recorded which). All receptors come from a man aged 18 to 29 who had mild COVID-19 (a few samples of this study predate the infection). Cell type and time point are not known.

Many counts were recorded for this clonotype. CDR3 sequence: CASSLEAGAREQYF. As DNA, the CDR3 is TGTGCCAGCAGCTTGGAGGCAGGGGCAAGGGAGCAGTACTTC. The chain employs TRBV5-4 and TRBJ2-7, with D maybe TRBD1 (6 bases). Trimming took off 0 bases at V and 7 bases at J, with 14 bases between the two ends. The CDR3 is 14 amino acids. Germline assignment: CDR1 SGHNT and CDR2 YYREEE (reference sequence).

This clonotype has only a few counts. V usage is TRBV20-1 and J usage is TRBJ1-2, with D unclear. Germline V gene data show CDR1 as DFQATT and CDR2 as SNEGSKA (reference sequence). The V end was cut by 1 base, the J end by 6 bases, with 6 bases between. The CDR3 sequence is 11 residues long. The DNA for the CDR3 is TGCAGTGCTAGAGCCCTTGATGGCTACACCTTC. Residues: CSARALDGYTF.

The chain recombines TRBV29-1 with TRBJ1-1; D uncertain. Germline CDR1 is SQVTM and CDR2 is ANQGSEA. V lost 2 bases and J lost 0, with 10 bases in between. The CDR3 covers 14 residues. The CDR3 coding sequence is TGCAGCGTTGAAAACAGCTACATGAACACTGAAGCTTTCTTT. It encodes CSVENSYMNTEAFF. The full variable domain, rest sourced from reference TRBV29-1 and TRBJ1-1, is SAVISQKPSRDICQRGTSLTIQCQVDSQVTMMFWYRQQPGQSLTLIATANQGSEATYESGFVIDKFPISRPNLTFSTLTVSNMSPEDSSIYLCSVENSYMNTEAFFGQGTRLTVV.

This sequence joins TRBV2 and TRBJ2-7; 8 bases align to TRBD1. This CDR3 comprises 12 residues. Germline V CDR1 and CDR2: SNHLY, FYNNEI. V lost 7 bases to trimming and J lost 4 bases; unmatched junction nucleotides: 3. The CDR3 is CASNQGAYEQYF. In DNA, the CDR3 is TGTGCCAGCAATCAGGGGGCGTACGAGCAGTACTTC.

The rearrangement links TRBV24-1 to TRBJ1-1; perhaps TRBD1 as D (6 bases). V shed 4 bases and J shed 5 bases, with 16 bases lying between them. The CDR3 is made up of 15 amino acids. The germline V gene has CDR1 KGHDR and CDR2 SFDVKD. The CDR3 is CATSDPRGAETEAFF. Written as DNA, the CDR3 is TGTGCCACCAGTGACCCGAGGGGGGCTGAGACTGAAGCTTTCTTT.

V gene TRBV9 combines with J gene TRBJ2-3, with D unresolved. Germline CDR1 and CDR2: SGDLS and YYNGEE. V was shortened by 2 bases and J by 5 bases, with 15 bases between the two germline ends. CDR3 size: 15 residues. The CDR3 reads CASSVGPFGEDTQYF. CDR3 DNA sequence: TGTGCCAGCAGCGTTGGCCCATTTGGAGAAGATACGCAGTATTTT.

This sequence joins TRBV25-1 and TRBJ2-7; D may be TRBD1 or TRBD2 (6 bases each). Germline CDR1 is MGHDK and CDR2 is SYGVNS. The CDR3 runs 14 residues. The V and J ends lost 5 bases and 2 bases respectively, with 13 bases between them. The CDR3 DNA is TGTGCCAGCAGTTCCCCTCGGGGGCCCTACGAGCAGTACTTC. This sequence encodes CASSSPRGPYEQYF.

The chain combines TRBV20-1 with TRBJ2-1; the match to TRBD2 covers 12 bases. Trimming at V came to 6 bases and at J to 7 bases, leaving 10 bases not matched to a gene. The CDR3 has 15 residues. The germline gives CDR1 DFQATT, CDR2 SNEGSKA (reference sequence). The CDR3 loop reads CSAFPGLAGVNEQFF. DNA for the CDR3: TGCAGTGCCTTTCCGGGACTAGCGGGTGTAAATGAGCAGTTCTTC.

The chain carries TRBV6-5 and TRBJ1-2; the D is unclear. Deletions cut 6 bases from V and 4 bases from J, with 12 bases between. Germline-derived CDR1 and CDR2 are MNHEY and SVGAGI. This CDR3 has 13 residues. The CDR3 nucleotides read TGTGCCAGCAGCCCGGCCCGGTTCTATGGCTACACCTTC. Translation gives CASSPARFYGYTF.

The chain employs TRBV6-2 or TRBV6-3 and TRBJ2-5; possibly TRBD2 for D (5 bases). Trimming removed 7 bases from V and 2 bases from J, with 14 bases in between. Germline CDR1 reads MNHEY; CDR2 reads SVGEGT. The CDR3 has 14 residues. The CDR3 here is CASTLGGVQETQYF. CDR3 DNA sequence: TGTGCCAGCACCCTAGGAGGAGTACAAGAGACCCAGTACTTC.

The rearrangement joins TRBV15 to TRBJ2-6, with unresolved D. The V gene lost 3 bases and the J gene lost 4 bases, with 4 bases spanning the gap. CDR3 length: 13 residues. Looked up from germline, CDR1 is LNHNV and CDR2 is YYDKDF (reference sequence). This chain's CDR3 is CATSRTGANVLTF. CDR3 nucleotide sequence: TGTGCCACCAGCAGGACCGGGGCCAACGTCCTGACTTTC. Using reference TRBV15 and TRBJ2-6 for the parts outside the CDR3, the full variable domain is DAMVIQNPRYQVTQFGKPVTLSCSQTLNHNVMYWYQQKSSQAPKLLFHYYDKDFNNEADTPDNFQSRRPNTSFCFLDIRSPGLGDTAMYLCATSRTGANVLTFGAGSRLTVL.

This clonotype occurred a few times. As DNA, the CDR3 is TGCGCCAGCAGCCAAGTCGGGGACAAGGTGCGGCCCCAGCATTTT. Protein sequence: CASSQVGDKVRPQHF. The V gene is TRBV4-1, the J gene TRBJ1-5; a weak D match, TRBD1 (6 bases). V was pared by 1 base and J by 9 bases, with 16 bases between. The CDR3 is made up of 15 amino acids. The germline V gene encodes CDR1 MGHRA and CDR2 YSYEKL.

The rearrangement joins TRBV2 to TRBJ1-4; tentatively, D is TRBD1 (6 bases). This CDR3 comprises 13 residues. Trimming removed 8 bases from V and 3 bases from J, with 10 bases in between. Germline CDR1 SNHLY, CDR2 FYNNEI. CDR3 in DNA: TGTGCCAGCCAGGGGCAGCCTAATGAAAAACTGTTTTTT. Its translation: CASQGQPNEKLFF. The full variable domain, in which reference TRBV2 and TRBJ1-4 provide the parts outside the CDR3, is EPEVTQTPSHQVTQMGQEVILRCVPISNHLYFYWYRQILGQKVEFLVSFYNNEISEKSEIFDDQFSVERPDGSNFTLKIRSTKLEDSAMYFCASQGQPNEKLFFGSGTQLSVL.

This clonotype was counted many times. The chain couples TRBV3-1 to TRBJ2-5; D uncertain. Germline lookup yields CDR1 LGHDT and CDR2 YNNKEL (reference sequence). The CDR3 totals 14 residues. The V end lost 0 bases, the J end lost 4 bases, and 9 bases lay between the germline ends. CDR3 DNA sequence: TGTGCCAGCAGCCAAGATCCCCTACGAGAGACCCAGTACTTC. Translated, it gives CASSQDPLRETQYF.

The chain couples TRBV7-2 to TRBJ2-5; perhaps TRBD2 as D (6 bases). Trimming stripped 5 bases from V and 3 bases from J, with 10 bases between. CDR1 is SGHTA and CDR2 is FQGNSA in the germline V gene. CDR3 size: 13 residues. CDR3 amino acids: CASSQGGKETQYF. CDR3 bases: TGTGCCAGCAGCCAAGGCGGGAAAGAGACCCAGTACTTC.

The rearrangement uses TRBV12-3 or TRBV12-4 and TRBJ2-1; TRBD2 matches at 11 bases. Trimming cost V 7 bases and J 7 bases; bases outside gene matches: 9. The CDR3 consists of 15 residues. Here the CDR3 reads CASTRSGGAFNEQFF. CDR3 in DNA: TGTGCCAGCACCCGTAGCGGGGGGGCCTTTAATGAGCAGTTCTTC.

The V and J genes are TRBV7-2 and TRBJ1-5, with D possibly matching TRBD1 (5 bases). Germline V CDR1 and CDR2: SGHTA, FQGNSA. The CDR3 covers 14 residues. V was shortened by 5 bases and J by 6 bases, with 14 bases between the two germline ends. The CDR3 sequence is CASSPGLGAQPQHF. CDR3 nucleotides: TGTGCCAGCAGCCCGGGACTTGGGGCTCAGCCCCAGCATTTT. Drawing the rest from reference TRBV7-2 and TRBJ1-5, the complete variable domain is GAGVSQSPSNKVTEKGKDVELRCDPISGHTALYWYRQSLGQGLEFLIYFQGNSAPDKSGLPSDRFSAERTGGSVSTLTIQRTQQEDSAVYLCASSPGLGAQPQHFGDGTRLSIL.

This clonotype turned up a few times. The genes are TRBV20-1 and TRBJ1-1; no clear D gene. Trimming took 3 bases from V and 10 from J, leaving 12 bases between them. The CDR3 extends over 11 amino acids. Looked up from germline, CDR1 is DFQATT and CDR2 is SNEGSKA (reference sequence). CDR3 sequence reads: CSARRRSGAFF. The CDR3 DNA follows: TGCAGTGCTAGGAGACGCAGTGGAGCTTTCTTT.